Presented here are 18 T cell receptor beta chains from one specimen sequenced in a study of cytomegalovirus exposure and HLA in healthy donors. Here immunoSEQ multiplex PCR was the method, and the copy in TCRdb shows in-frame clones only, minus some. The data contain 250,000 to 300,000 clones, almost 90% of them singletons. Sequencing used PBMCs. The receptors come from a woman younger than 35 in good health and CMV-seronegative.

This chain uses TRBV27 with TRBJ1-1; 8 nucleotides match TRBD1. The trim removed 4 bases at V and 3 bases at J, leaving 7 bases unmatched. CDR1 is MNHEY, CDR2 SMNVEV, per germline (reference sequence). This CDR3 spans 15 amino acids. For the CDR3, the DNA is TGTGCCAGCAGTTATGCGACAGGGGTTCACACTGAAGCTTTCTTT. Protein: CASSYATGVHTEAFF.

This clone was seen just once. The gene calls are TRBV7-6 and TRBJ1-2; 7 bases align to TRBD1. There are 11 residues in the CDR3. V trimming: 2 bases; J trimming: 13 bases; junction bases outside the gene matches: 4. Per germline, CDR1 SGHVS and CDR2 FNYEAQ. The CDR3 sequence: CASSLRDRVTF. CDR3 bases: TGTGCCAGCAGCTTACGGGACAGAGTCACCTTC.

The genes are TRBV18 and TRBJ2-5; a weak D match, TRBD1 (5 bases). This CDR3 spans 12 amino acids. V was pared by 4 bases and J by 4 bases, with 7 bases between. The germline V gene has CDR1 KGHSH and CDR2 LQKENI. In DNA, the CDR3 is TGTGCCAGCTCACTGCAGGGAGAGACCCAGTACTTC. Translated: CASSLQGETQYF.

The chain recombines TRBV5-1 with TRBJ2-3; the D gene is possibly TRBD1 (6 bases). The germline V gene encodes CDR1 SGHRS and CDR2 YFSETQ. The CDR3 runs to 15 residues. Trimming shortened V by 6 bases and J by 3 bases, and 17 bases separated the two germline ends. CDR3 coding DNA: TGCGCCAGCAACCGCCGTTCAGGGGAAACAGATACGCAGTATTTT. It encodes CASNRRSGETDTQYF.

This chain connects TRBV6-1 to TRBJ1-5, with 9 bases identical to TRBD1. After removal of 0 bases from V and 7 bases from J, the junction contained 7 bases not matched to a gene. CDR3 length: 16 residues. Germline CDR1 is MNHNS and CDR2 is SASEGT. Here the CDR3 reads CASSEAQGQGSQPQHF. The CDR3 coding sequence is TGTGCCAGCAGTGAAGCGCAGGGACAGGGAAGCCAGCCCCAGCATTTT.

This sequence joins TRBV5-1 and TRBJ2-5; tentatively, D is TRBD1 (6 bases). Germline assignment: CDR1 SGHRS and CDR2 YFSETQ. The V end lost 4 bases, the J end lost 5 bases, and 15 bases lay between the germline ends. CDR3 length: 14 residues. CDR3 sequence (DNA): TGCGCCAGCAGCCCGGGACAAGATGGGGAGACCCAGTACTTC. Translation: CASSPGQDGETQYF.

This clone was picked up a small number of times. The chain links TRBV28 to TRBJ1-2, with TRBD1 identical over 8 bases. Losses at the gene ends were 6 bases for V and 5 bases for J; bases not matched to a gene: 5. Germline V gene data show CDR1 as MDHEN and CDR2 as SYDVKM. This CDR3 spans 13 amino acids. DNA for the CDR3: TGTGCCAGCAGGGATGGACAGGGATATGGCTACACCTTC. Translating it yields CASRDGQGYGYTF.

The chain combines TRBV25-1 with TRBJ1-1; D might be TRBD1 (6 bases). Trimming removed 2 bases at V and 2 bases at J, with 12 bases between. There are 15 residues in the CDR3. The germline V gene encodes CDR1 MGHDK and CDR2 SYGVNS. The CDR3 region has the DNA TGTGCCAGCAGTGAACAAACAGGGACCAACACTGAAGCTTTCTTT. Protein: CASSEQTGTNTEAFF. Full variable domain (rest looked up from reference TRBV25-1 and TRBJ1-1): EADIYQTPRYLVIGTGKKITLECSQTMGHDKMYWYQQDPGMELHLIHYSYGVNSTEKGDLSSESTVSRIRTEHFPLTLESARPSHTSQYLCASSEQTGTNTEAFFGQGTRLTVV.

The chain links TRBV27 to TRBJ2-7; TRBD1 agrees at 7 bases. The V gene end was trimmed by 5 bases and the J gene end by 2 bases; junction bases not matched to a gene: 6. The CDR3 is made up of 14 amino acids. Germline V gene data show CDR1 as MNHEY and CDR2 as SMNVEV (reference sequence). CDR3 in DNA: TGTGCCAGCAGTCCACAGGGGATTGCCTACGAGCAGTACGTC. It translates to CASSPQGIAYEQYV.

This clone was seen only a few times. At one of its ends the junction is not consistent with the germline gene, which may arise from a read error. This rearrangement joins TRBV7-7 to TRBJ2-7, with TRBD1 as a possible D gene (5 bases). The CDR3 is made up of 13 amino acids. The germline V gene has CDR1 SSHAT and CDR2 FNYEAQ (reference sequence). CDR3 DNA: TGTGCTAGCAGCTTACGACAGAACCACGAGCAGTACTTC. Translated: CASSLRQNHEQYF.

The chain joins TRBV6-5 to TRBJ2-6, with D maybe TRBD2 (6 bases). Germline CDR1 is MNHEY and CDR2 is SVGAGI. The V and J ends lost 0 bases and 2 bases respectively, with 8 bases between them. The CDR3 sequence is 16 residues long. CDR3 nucleotides: TGTGCCAGCAGTTACTCGGGCGGGGCTGGGGCCAACGTCCTGACTTTC. It encodes CASSYSGGAGANVLTF.

The chain joins TRBV28 to TRBJ2-1; 14 nucleotides agree with TRBD2. Trimming cost V 6 bases and J 3 bases; bases outside gene matches: 4. The CDR3 consists of 16 residues. Germline values: CDR1 MDHEN, CDR2 SYDVKM. CDR3 sequence reads: CASRGTSGSLYNEQFF. DNA of the CDR3: TGTGCCAGCAGGGGGACTAGCGGGAGCCTCTACAATGAGCAGTTCTTC.

The chain uses TRBV7-2 and TRBJ2-2, with 11 bases matching TRBD2. The CDR3 totals 16 residues. Germline lookup yields CDR1 SGHTA and CDR2 FQGNSA. V lost 5 bases, J lost 6 bases, and 8 bases stayed unmatched. The CDR3 loop reads CASSVRSGGASGELFF. The CDR3 DNA reads as TGTGCCAGCAGCGTCCGTAGCGGGGGGGCGTCCGGGGAGCTGTTTTTT. Supplemented by reference TRBV7-2 and TRBJ2-2, the full variable domain reads GAGVSQSPSNKVTEKGKDVELRCDPISGHTALYWYRQSLGQGLEFLIYFQGNSAPDKSGLPSDRFSAERTGGSVSTLTIQRTQQEDSAVYLCASSVRSGGASGELFFGEGSRLTVL.

V usage is TRBV4-3 and J usage is TRBJ1-1; 8 positions agree with TRBD1. Germline values: CDR1 LGHNA, CDR2 YSLEER. Trimming took 0 bases from V and 1 from J; bases not matched to a gene: 4. This CDR3 is 16 amino acids long. The CDR3 DNA reads as TGCGCCAGCAGCCAAGATCGTCAGGGGGCGAACACTGAAGCTTTCTTT. It is translated as CASSQDRQGANTEAFF.

This chain links TRBV11-2 with TRBJ1-4; TRBD1 might be the D (5 bases). V dropped 5 bases and J dropped 8 bases, with 18 bases sitting between them. Germline values: CDR1 SGHAT, CDR2 FQNNGV. CDR3 size: 15 residues. The CDR3 coding sequence is TGTGCCAGCAGCCTCCTAGGGCAGGGTAGCGAAAAACTGTTTTTT. Residues: CASSLLGQGSEKLFF.

V gene TRBV2 combines with J gene TRBJ2-3; 12 bases line up with TRBD2. Trimming took 11 bases from V and 0 from J; bases not matched to a gene: 9. CDR3 length: 16 residues. Germline CDR1 is SNHLY and CDR2 is FYNNEI. The CDR3 DNA follows: TGTGCCGGCCTGGGGACTAGCGGGTACAGCACAGATACGCAGTATTTT. It encodes CAGLGTSGYSTDTQYF.

The V gene is TRBV29-1, the J gene TRBJ1-1; D not resolved. This CDR3 has 13 residues. Germline V CDR1 and CDR2: SQVTM, ANQGSEA. With 6 bases removed from V and 0 bases from J, the gap between germline ends came to 11 bases. The CDR3 nucleotides are TGCAGCGTGGCCCGGAGTATGAACACTGAAGCTTTCTTT. Amino acid sequence: CSVARSMNTEAFF.

This clone was seen once. The rearrangement links TRBV7-9 to TRBJ1-1; D gene unclear. Germline lookup yields CDR1 SEHNR and CDR2 FQNEAQ (reference sequence). There are 14 residues in the CDR3. Trimming removed 5 bases from V and 3 bases from J, with 13 bases in between. The CDR3 nucleotides are TGTGCCAGCAGCCGGTTGGTCTCGGACACTGAAGCTTTCTTT. It codes for CASSRLVSDTEAFF.